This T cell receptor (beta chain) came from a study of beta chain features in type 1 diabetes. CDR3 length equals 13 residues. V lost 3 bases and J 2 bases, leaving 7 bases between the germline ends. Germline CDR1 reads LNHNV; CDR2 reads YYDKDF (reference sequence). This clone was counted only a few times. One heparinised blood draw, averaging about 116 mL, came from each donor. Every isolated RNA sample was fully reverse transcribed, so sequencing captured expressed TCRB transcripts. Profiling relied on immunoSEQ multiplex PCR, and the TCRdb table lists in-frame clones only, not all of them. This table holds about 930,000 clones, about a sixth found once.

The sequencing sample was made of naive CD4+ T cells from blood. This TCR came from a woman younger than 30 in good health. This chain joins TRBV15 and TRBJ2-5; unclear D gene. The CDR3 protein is CATSSRKQETQYF. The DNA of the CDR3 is TGTGCCACCAGCAGCAGGAAGCAAGAGACCCAGTACTTC.